This T cell receptor beta chain was observed in a study of T-cell memory formation after mild COVID-19. On the study more broadly: TCR clusters were largely donor specific. Study-wide points: Clones shrinking from day 15 to 85 showed even CD4/CD8 mixes; later expanders tilted CD4+. Shrinking CD4+ clones resided mostly in CM and EM, and CD8+ ones in EMRA. That cross-reactive memory joined was suggested by some responding clones appearing in pre-infection memory.

Trimming removed 4 bases at V and 5 bases at J, with 14 bases between. Germline loops: CDR1 MDHEN, CDR2 SYDVKM. There are 14 residues in the CDR3. From the 5' RACE reads, TCRdb called clonotypes with MiXCR, one entry per CDR3 protein. The sample includes 40,000 or so distinct CDR3 sequences, around 6.6% of them seen just once. The sample holds a few counts of this clonotype. The antigen remains undetermined. The sample consisted of PBMCs or a T cell subset sorted from them (not recorded which). J is TRBJ1-2 and V is TRBV28; a possible D gene is TRBD1 (5 bases). The sequence was collected from an adult who had mild COVID-19 (a few samples of this study predate the infection). Cell type and time point are not known. The chain's CDR3 is CASSYNPGIYGYTF. DNA of the CDR3: TGTGCCAGCAGTTATAATCCAGGGATTTATGGCTACACCTTC.